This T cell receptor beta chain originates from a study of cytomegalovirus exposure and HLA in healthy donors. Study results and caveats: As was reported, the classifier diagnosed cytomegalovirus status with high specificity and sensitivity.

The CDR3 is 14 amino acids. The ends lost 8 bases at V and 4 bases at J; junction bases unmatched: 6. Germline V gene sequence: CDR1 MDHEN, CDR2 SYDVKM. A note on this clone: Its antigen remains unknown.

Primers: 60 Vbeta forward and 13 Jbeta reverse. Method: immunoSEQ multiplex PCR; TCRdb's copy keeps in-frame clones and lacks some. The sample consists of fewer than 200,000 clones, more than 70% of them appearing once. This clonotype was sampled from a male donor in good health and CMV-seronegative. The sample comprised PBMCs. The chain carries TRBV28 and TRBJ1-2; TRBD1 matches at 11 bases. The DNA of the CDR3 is TGTGCCAGCGTAAGGACAGGGGGCCTCTATGGCTACACCTTC. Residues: CASVRTGGLYGYTF.